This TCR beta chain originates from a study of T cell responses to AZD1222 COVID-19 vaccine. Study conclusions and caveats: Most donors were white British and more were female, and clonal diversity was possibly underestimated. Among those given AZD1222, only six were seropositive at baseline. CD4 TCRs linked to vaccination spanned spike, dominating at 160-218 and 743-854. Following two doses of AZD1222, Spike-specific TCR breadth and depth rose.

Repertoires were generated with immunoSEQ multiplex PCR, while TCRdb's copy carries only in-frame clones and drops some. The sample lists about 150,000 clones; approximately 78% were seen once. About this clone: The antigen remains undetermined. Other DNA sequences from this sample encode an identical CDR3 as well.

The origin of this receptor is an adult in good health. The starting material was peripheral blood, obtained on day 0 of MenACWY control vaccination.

The CDR3 sequence is CASSPGTANQPQHF. DNA for the CDR3: TGTGCCAGCAGCCCTGGGACAGCAAATCAGCCCCAGCATTTT. The rearrangement uses TRBV28 and TRBJ1-5; 7 positions agree with TRBD1. V was pared by 6 bases and J by 4 bases, with 6 bases of the junction left unmatched. The CDR3 extends over 14 amino acids. Germline lookup yields CDR1 MDHEN and CDR2 SYDVKM.